Presented here are 6 T cell receptor beta chains from one specimen sequenced in a study of spatial heterogeneity in lung cancer. Documented time point: sample taken at primary tumor resection. From the 5' RACE reads, TCRdb called clonotypes with MiXCR, one entry per CDR3 protein. The table lists roughly 20,000 distinct CDR3 sequences, about 4.5% of them singletons. Sequenced here: PBMCs, sampled at surgery. The receptors here all came from a male donor with early-stage non-small cell lung cancer.

This clonotype was seen a few times. CDR3 coding DNA: TGTGCCACCAGCAGAGATAGGACTTACAATGAGCAGTTCTTC. Protein sequence: CATSRDRTYNEQFF. V usage is TRBV15 and J usage is TRBJ2-1; D might be TRBD2 (5 bases). Trimming left V 0 bases short and J 4 bases short, with 7 bases between. The CDR3 runs to 14 residues. The germline gives CDR1 LNHNV, CDR2 YYDKDF (reference sequence).

V usage is TRBV30 and J usage is TRBJ2-7, with a tentative D call TRBD2 (6 bases). This CDR3 comprises 16 residues. Trimming shortened V by 2 bases and J by 5 bases, and 22 bases separated the two germline ends. The germline CDR1 and CDR2 sequences are GTSNPN and SVGIG (reference sequence). CDR3 sequence reads: CAWSKRRGIQGDEQYF. The CDR3, as DNA: TGTGCCTGGAGTAAAAGGAGGGGCATCCAGGGAGACGAGCAGTACTTC.

By share of the sample, this clonotype is medium-sized. This sequence joins TRBV7-9 and TRBJ2-5, with D maybe TRBD2 (6 bases). Germline V gene data show CDR1 as SEHNR and CDR2 as FQNEAQ (reference sequence). V was cut by 2 bases and J by 5 bases, with 12 bases left in between. This CDR3 spans 14 amino acids. The CDR3 DNA is TGTGCCAGCAGCTTAAGTAGCGGCTTGGAGACCCAGTACTTC. Amino acids: CASSLSSGLETQYF.

Here the CDR3 DNA reads TGTGCCAGCAGTCCCGACAGGGAACATCAGCCCCAGCATTTT. This codes for CASSPDREHQPQHF. The rearrangement uses TRBV12-3 or TRBV12-4 and TRBJ1-5, with TRBD1 matching over 7 bases. V lost 5 bases to trimming and J lost 5 bases; unmatched junction nucleotides: 6. This CDR3 contains 14 residues.

This clonotype was seen at least ten times. The gene calls are TRBV27 and TRBJ2-7, with 12 bases identical to TRBD1. This CDR3 is 15 amino acids long. The junction had 5 bases not matched to a gene; V was cut back by 4 bases and J by 4 bases. From germline, CDR1 is MNHEY and CDR2 SMNVEV (reference sequence). CDR3 residues: CASSSRDRGRYEQYF. As DNA, the CDR3 is TGTGCCAGCAGTTCCCGGGACAGGGGGCGTTACGAGCAGTACTTC.

The V gene is TRBV27, the J gene TRBJ2-3; 7 bases agree with TRBD2. This CDR3 has 14 residues. Trimming at V came to 3 bases and at J to 6 bases, leaving 6 bases not matched to a gene. Germline loops: CDR1 MNHEY, CDR2 SMNVEV (reference sequence). CDR3 loop: CASSLLAGDDTQYF. CDR3 bases: TGTGCCAGCAGTTTGTTGGCGGGAGATGATACGCAGTATTTT.